Listed below are T cell receptor beta chains from one sample, sequenced in a study of T cell repertoires in cytomegalovirus infection. TCRdb called the reads again in MiXCR, with one record for every CDR3 protein. The data hold roughly 640,000 distinct CDR3 sequences, with roughly 24% observed a single time. The sample comprised CD8+ T cells from PBMCs. These receptor sequences come from a human donor in good health (CMV status not recorded). Some clones in this sample may be carry-over from other donors' samples. CDR3s leave out the opening cysteine and the closing phenylalanine or tryptophan. Fields, in order: V gene, J gene, D gene, CDR3 protein. D genes are given only for firm matches.

TRBV19	TRBJ2-3	TRBD2	ASSPPASGGLDTQY
TRBV7-9	TRBJ2-1	NA	ASSSSSSYNEQF
TRBV4-1	TRBJ2-1	TRBD2	ASSQIAGGLDEQF
TRBV6-5	TRBJ2-1	TRBD2	ASSYGGGGYNEQF
TRBV19	TRBJ2-2	NA	ASSPHPGKLNTGELF
TRBV7-9	TRBJ1-2	NA	ASSASTDWYGGYT
TRBV20-1	TRBJ1-2	TRBD1	SARRDSGGYT
TRBV11-2	TRBJ2-7	NA	ASSLKGYGSYEQY
TRBV28	TRBJ1-2	NA	ASSRLASTNYGYT
TRBV29-1	TRBJ1-2	TRBD1	SDRQGASPGYT
TRBV6-1	TRBJ2-1	TRBD2	ASSGRAGRDNEQF
TRBV11-1	TRBJ1-1	NA	ASSPLGDGTEAF
TRBV28	TRBJ1-1	TRBD1	ASRGLPGQKMNTEAF
TRBV19	TRBJ2-1	NA	ASSIASYGPEQF
TRBV19	TRBJ1-1	NA	ASSINRRGTEAF
TRBV28	TRBJ1-1	NA	ASSFLFSLEAEAF
TRBV15	TRBJ2-6	NA	ATTQMSGFSGANVLT
TRBV6-2/TRBV6-3	TRBJ1-2	NA	ASSYSDSYYGYT
TRBV28	TRBJ1-2	TRBD1	ASAGSRGPQNYGYT
TRBV11-2	TRBJ2-4	NA	ASSPWGAGRNIQY
TRBV7-2	TRBJ1-1	TRBD1	ASTLNRGLRTEAF
TRBV4-3	TRBJ1-2	TRBD1	ASSPSKQGGRANYGYT
TRBV25-1	TRBJ2-1	NA	ASSEYFTGKDEQF
TRBV7-9	TRBJ2-1	TRBD1	ASSSSGTGANEQF
TRBV2	TRBJ2-4	TRBD2	ASSDVVSGGAKNIQY
TRBV7-2	TRBJ2-3	NA	ASSFWGGVDTQY
TRBV7-9	TRBJ2-1	NA	ASSLDSNEQF
TRBV7-9	TRBJ2-1	TRBD1	ASSSYPGQGVI
TRBV4-3	TRBJ2-7	NA	ASSQDSLTYEQY
TRBV7-9	TRBJ2-1	TRBD2	ASRGLAAYNEQF
TRBV6-6	TRBJ2-2	NA	ASSFPPQGDTGELF
TRBV5-1	TRBJ2-2	NA	ASSLRRDSTPNTGELF
TRBV6-1	TRBJ2-1	NA	ASNLAAGLAYNEQF
TRBV24-1	TRBJ2-2	NA	ATSDLRGLTNTGELF
TRBV20-1	TRBJ1-2	TRBD1	SAGSRDSIYGYT
TRBV28	TRBJ2-2	TRBD2	TSSSGLAGGPNTGELF
TRBV5-1	TRBJ2-7	TRBD1	AGSVTGGMEQY
TRBV7-6	TRBJ2-7	NA	ASSLAANSYEQY
TRBV6-2/TRBV6-3	TRBJ1-6	NA	ASSYGLRGPSLH
TRBV7-2	TRBJ2-3	NA	ASSLEVVVDTQY
TRBV7-9	TRBJ2-1	TRBD2	ASSSQRGYNEQF
TRBV28	TRBJ2-1	NA	ASSFGRGLYNEQF
TRBV5-4	TRBJ2-2	NA	ASSPGQVNTGELF